Each of the 21 T cell receptor beta chains below was sequenced from the same sample in a study of technical replicates of blood from several donors. TCRdb's table, derived via immunoSEQ multiplex PCR, lists solely in-frame clones and lacks some. Altogether 50,000 to 60,000 clones are present, over 85% being singletons, with the ten largest covering around 2.9%. The sequenced material came from PBMCs. These receptors were taken from a human donor in good health. Some clones in this sample may be carry-over from other donors' samples.

The chain links TRBV9 to TRBJ2-7; 14 positions agree with TRBD2. The germline gives CDR1 SGDLS, CDR2 YYNGEE. The CDR3 consists of 24 residues. J was trimmed by 5 bases and V by 6 bases; bases with no gene match: 34. CDR3 region: CASNPPLLYHGVTLWGLAGDEQYF. The CDR3 coding sequence is TGTGCCAGCAACCCGCCCCTTTTGTATCATGGTGTAACATTGTGGGGACTAGCGGGAGACGAGCAGTACTTC.

This rearrangement joins TRBV7-8 to TRBJ1-2; maybe TRBD1 (6 bases). This CDR3 comprises 14 residues. Germline lookup yields CDR1 SGHVS and CDR2 FQNEAQ. The V end was cut by 5 bases, the J end by 4 bases, with 14 bases between. CDR3 DNA sequence: TGTGCCAGCAGCCACCGGGACACTTTCTATGGCTACACCTTC. Amino acid sequence: CASSHRDTFYGYTF.

The chain links TRBV12-5 to TRBJ2-3; 11 bases line up with TRBD2. Looked up from germline, CDR1 is LGHNT and CDR2 is FRNRAP. Unmatched junction bases numbered 6, after V lost 2 bases and J lost 2 bases. The CDR3 has 17 amino acids. The CDR3 sequence: CASGLTVLAGDTDTQYF. The CDR3 DNA follows: TGTGCTAGTGGTTTGACCGTACTAGCGGGGGACACAGATACGCAGTATTTT.

The chain has TRBV5-1 and TRBJ2-7; 10 bases map to TRBD2. The CDR3 consists of 14 residues. The V gene end was trimmed by 8 bases and the J gene end by 4 bases; junction bases not matched to a gene: 9. Germline V gene data show CDR1 as SGHRS and CDR2 as YFSETQ. CDR3 sequence: CASGVASGSYEQYF. The CDR3 DNA is TGCGCCAGTGGGGTGGCTAGCGGGAGTTACGAGCAGTACTTC.

This clone has only one observation. This sequence joins TRBV28 and TRBJ2-7, with 7 bases fitting TRBD1. Germline CDR1 MDHEN, CDR2 SYDVKM. CDR3 size: 13 residues. The trim removed 5 bases at V and 6 bases at J, leaving 7 bases unmatched. The CDR3 sequence: CASSLPGQPEQYF. CDR3 in DNA: TGTGCCAGCAGTCTACCGGGACAGCCCGAGCAGTACTTC.

This clone was picked up one time. This chain uses TRBV7-2 with TRBJ2-1, with 13 bases aligning to TRBD2. This CDR3 is built from 17 residues. In germline, CDR1 is SGHTA, CDR2 FQGNSA. Trimming cost V 6 bases and J 10 bases; bases outside gene matches: 15. The CDR3 sequence is CASSFTTSGGAKGEQFF. DNA of the CDR3: TGTGCCAGCAGTTTTACAACTAGCGGGGGGGCCAAGGGGGAGCAGTTCTTC.

The V and J genes are TRBV19 and TRBJ1-2; 8 bases are a match to TRBD1. CDR1 and CDR2 from the germline V gene are LNHDA and SQIVND (reference sequence). This CDR3 spans 16 amino acids. V lost 3 bases, J lost 6 bases, and 12 bases stayed unmatched. CDR3 sequence reads: CASSIVSGGGVHGYTF. CDR3 DNA: TGTGCCAGTAGTATTGTTTCAGGGGGCGGAGTTCATGGCTACACCTTC.

The gene calls are TRBV10-3 and TRBJ2-3; 8 nucleotides line up with TRBD1. Germline trimming cut 6 bases from V and 6 bases from J; bases unmatched to any gene: 8. Germline V CDR1 and CDR2: ENHRY, SYGVKD. The CDR3 spans 14 residues. The CDR3 spells CAISTGTGGDTQYF. The CDR3 DNA reads as TGTGCCATCAGCACCGGGACAGGAGGGGATACGCAGTATTTT.

The chain uses TRBV9 and TRBJ1-1, with no clear D. The CDR3 spans 14 residues. Trimming took 0 bases from V and 1 from J, leaving 7 bases between them. Germline V gene sequence: CDR1 SGDLS, CDR2 YYNGEE. CDR3 nucleotide sequence: TGTGCCAGCAGCGTAGGTCTGGCGAACACTGAAGCTTTCTTT. This encodes CASSVGLANTEAFF.

The V and J genes are TRBV5-4 and TRBJ1-6; 11 bases match TRBD1. Losses at the gene ends were 0 bases for V and 7 bases for J; bases not matched to a gene: 0. The CDR3 length is 15 residues. CDR1 and CDR2 (germline): SGHNT, YYREEE (reference sequence). The CDR3 loop is CASSLGDRGNSPLHF. The CDR3 DNA is TGTGCCAGCAGCTTGGGGGACAGGGGGAATTCACCCCTCCACTTT.

Details on this clone: A junction end diverges from the germline sequence, so it may reflect a read error. The rearrangement links TRBV30 to TRBJ2-3; D call uncertain. This CDR3 has 12 amino acids. Germline CDR1 and CDR2: GTSNPN and SVGIG (reference sequence). Here the CDR3 DNA reads TGTGCCTCGAGTCAGGGCACAGATACGCAGTATTTT. Translating gives CASSQGTDTQYF.

The chain recombines TRBV5-1 with TRBJ2-3; perhaps TRBD2 as D (6 bases). CDR1 and CDR2 from the germline V gene are SGHRS and YFSETQ. The CDR3 length is 14 residues. Trimming left V 2 bases short and J 1 base short, with 8 bases between. DNA for the CDR3: TGCGCCAGCAGCTTTGGGGAGGGCACAGATACGCAGTATTTT. It specifies CASSFGEGTDTQYF.

J is TRBJ1-1 and V is TRBV2; D is unclear. The CDR3 is 15 residues long. Trimming took 1 base from V and 0 from J, leaving 9 bases between them. Looked up from germline, CDR1 is SNHLY and CDR2 is FYNNEI. The CDR3 region is CASSEGGILNTEAFF. CDR3 coding DNA: TGTGCCAGCAGTGAAGGCGGCATTTTGAACACTGAAGCTTTCTTT.

The chain links TRBV9 to TRBJ1-2, with 7 bases fitting TRBD1. Germline CDR1 and CDR2: SGDLS and YYNGEE. V lost 2 bases, J lost 1 base, and 8 bases stayed unmatched. CDR3 length equals 16 residues. The DNA for the CDR3 is TGTGCCAGCAGCGTCCCCCAAGGGGGCGGTAACTATGGCTACACCTTC. It encodes CASSVPQGGGNYGYTF.

The CDR3 is CSAKWTGRFTEAFF. The DNA of the CDR3 is TGCAGCGCGAAATGGACAGGGAGGTTCACTGAAGCTTTCTTT. This chain links TRBV29-1 with TRBJ1-1; TRBD1 matches 8 bases. Trimming at V came to 7 bases and at J to 4 bases, leaving 11 bases not matched to a gene. This CDR3 is built from 14 residues. The germline V gene has CDR1 SQVTM and CDR2 ANQGSEA. The full variable domain, rest sourced from reference TRBV29-1 and TRBJ1-1, is SAVISQKPSRDICQRGTSLTIQCQVDSQVTMMFWYRQQPGQSLTLIATANQGSEATYESGFVIDKFPISRPNLTFSTLTVSNMSPEDSSIYLCSAKWTGRFTEAFFGQGTRLTVV.

The chain uses TRBV27 and TRBJ2-7, with D possibly matching TRBD2 (5 bases). Germline values: CDR1 MNHEY, CDR2 SMNVEV (reference sequence). Trimming cost V 2 bases and J 5 bases, with 13 bases left between them. The CDR3 covers 14 residues. The CDR3 region has the DNA TGTGCCAGCAGTTTACGGGGTAAGCTAGACGAGCAGTACTTC. Protein: CASSLRGKLDEQYF.

This clone was counted once. This chain joins TRBV18 and TRBJ2-5; 10 bases map to TRBD1. In germline, CDR1 is KGHSH, CDR2 LQKENI. V shed 5 bases, J shed 1 base, and the junction held 1 base outside the gene matches. CDR3 length equals 14 residues. This chain's CDR3 is CASSRTGGQETQYF. DNA for the CDR3: TGTGCCAGCTCAAGGACAGGGGGCCAAGAGACCCAGTACTTC.

This sequence joins TRBV7-2 and TRBJ2-7, with 8 bases lining up with TRBD2. The germline V gene encodes CDR1 SGHTA and CDR2 FQGNSA. The ends lost 6 bases at V and 4 bases at J; junction bases unmatched: 14. CDR3 length: 16 amino acids. DNA for the CDR3: TGTGCCAGCAGTACAGGCATGGTTGGACTAGCTTACGAGCAGTACTTC. It yields the protein CASSTGMVGLAYEQYF.

The J gene is TRBJ2-1, the V gene TRBV19, with 11 bases matching TRBD2. J lost 4 bases, V lost 6 bases, and 5 bases had no gene match. The CDR3 contains 15 residues. Germline V gene data show CDR1 as LNHDA and CDR2 as SQIVND (reference sequence). The CDR3 nucleotides read TGTGCCAGTAGGGCCGGGACTAGCGGATACAATGAGCAGTTCTTC. This translates into CASRAGTSGYNEQFF.

The chain employs TRBV2 and TRBJ2-3, with D perhaps matching TRBD2 (6 bases). Germline V gene lookup returns CDR1 SNHLY and CDR2 FYNNEI. The length of the CDR3 is 12 residues. V was clipped by 4 bases and J by 4 bases, with 6 bases between them. CDR3 nucleotides: TGTGCCAGCAGTGGCGGGGCAGATACGCAGTATTTT. As protein: CASSGGADTQYF.

The CDR3 is CAWSRGWGDGYTF. CDR3 nucleotide sequence: TGTGCCTGGAGTCGAGGATGGGGGGATGGCTACACCTTC. The chain links TRBV30 to TRBJ1-2; D might be TRBD1 (5 bases). In germline, CDR1 is GTSNPN, CDR2 SVGIG (reference sequence). V was shortened by 2 bases and J by 6 bases, with 13 bases between the two germline ends. The CDR3 spans 13 residues.